These 12 T cell receptor beta chains came from one sample sequenced in a study of T cell responses to AZD1222 COVID-19 vaccine. The table came from immunoSEQ multiplex PCR; TCRdb's copy has only in-frame clones and leaves some out. In the table there are around 140,000 clones, around 90% of which are singletons. The specimen comprised peripheral blood, sampled 28 days after the second AZD1222 dose. These receptors were taken from an adult who received the AZD1222 COVID-19 vaccine.

This clone was seen a single time. The V and J genes are TRBV19 and TRBJ1-5, with D perhaps matching TRBD1 (6 bases). Germline lookup yields CDR1 LNHDA and CDR2 SQIVND (reference sequence). The ends were cut back, 9 bases at V and 11 bases at J, with 14 bases in the middle. The CDR3 totals 11 residues. CDR3 amino acids: CASKGGVTQHF. The DNA for the CDR3 is TGTGCCAGCAAAGGGGGGGTGACCCAGCATTTT.

V gene TRBV6-5 combines with J gene TRBJ2-7, with TRBD1 matching over 12 bases. Germline-derived CDR1 and CDR2 are MNHEY and SVGAGI. J gave up 6 bases and V 7 bases, and 10 bases lay outside the gene matches. CDR3 size: 15 residues. The CDR3 loop is CASNGDRGRKSEQYF. The CDR3 DNA is TGTGCCAGCAACGGGGACAGGGGGCGTAAAAGCGAGCAGTACTTC.

The chain couples TRBV3-1 (or the pseudogene TRBV3-2) to TRBJ1-6, with D hard to call. The ends were cut back, 4 bases at V and 4 bases at J, with 11 bases in the middle. Per germline, CDR1 LGHDT and CDR2 YNNKEL (reference sequence). The CDR3 consists of 15 residues. Here the CDR3 reads CASSLWREYNSPLHF. CDR3 nucleotides: TGTGCCAGCAGCCTCTGGAGGGAATATAATTCACCCCTCCACTTT.

For the CDR3, the DNA is TGTGCCAGCAGCCGGGGGGCAGAGACCCAGTACTTC. Translation gives CASSRGAETQYF. V gene TRBV14 combines with J gene TRBJ2-5; D may correspond to TRBD1 or TRBD2 (6 bases each). V was pared by 4 bases and J by 4 bases, with 7 bases between. The CDR3 is 12 residues long. Per germline, CDR1 SGHDN and CDR2 FVKESK.

The chain recombines TRBV5-6 with TRBJ1-4; D unresolved. CDR3 length equals 15 residues. Germline lookup yields CDR1 SGHDT and CDR2 YYEEEE. The germline V and J ends were trimmed by 0 bases and 4 bases, with 10 bases remaining between them. In DNA, the CDR3 is TGTGCCAGCAGCTTGGAGGGCCAGGATAATGAAAAACTGTTTTTT. Its protein product is CASSLEGQDNEKLFF.

The chain uses TRBV19 and TRBJ1-2; D uncertain. The CDR3 spans 15 residues. Trimming removed 3 bases at V and 1 base at J, with 12 bases between. Per the germline V gene, CDR1 is LNHDA and CDR2 is SQIVND (reference sequence). This CDR3 is CASSIPGLYNYGYTF. CDR3 nucleotide sequence: TGTGCCAGTAGTATCCCAGGCTTATATAACTATGGCTACACCTTC.

This rearrangement joins TRBV18 to TRBJ2-3, with 8 bases fitting TRBD2. V shed 8 bases and J 0 bases; nucleotides not matched to a gene: 4. Germline CDR1 is KGHSH and CDR2 is LQKENI. The CDR3 runs to 14 residues. CDR3 sequence: CASGPSGSTDTQYF. The DNA for the CDR3 is TGTGCCAGCGGCCCTAGCGGGAGCACAGATACGCAGTATTTT. The variable domain in full, completed from reference TRBV18 and TRBJ2-3, reads NAGVMQNPRHLVRRRGQEARLRCSPMKGHSHVYWYRQLPEEGLKFMVYLQKENIIDESGMPKERFSAEFPKEGPSILRIQQVVRGDSAAYFCASGPSGSTDTQYFGPGTRLTVL.

The rearrangement uses TRBV5-4 and TRBJ1-1, with D possibly TRBD1 on 5 matching bases. Germline loops: CDR1 SGHNT, CDR2 YYREEE (reference sequence). This CDR3 has 15 amino acids. Trimming took 4 bases from V and 1 from J, leaving 14 bases between them. For the CDR3, the DNA is TGTGCCAGCAGCCAAACGACAGTGGGGAACACTGAAGCTTTCTTT. Translation: CASSQTTVGNTEAFF.

This rearrangement joins TRBV27 to TRBJ2-3; 10 nucleotides match TRBD2. J lost 1 base, V lost 2 bases, and 9 bases had no gene match. CDR1 and CDR2 from the germline V gene are MNHEY and SMNVEV (reference sequence). This CDR3 comprises 18 residues. As DNA, the CDR3 is TGTGCCAGCAGTTTAATTTGGGGGCTAGCGGGAGGCACAGATACGCAGTATTTT. Residues: CASSLIWGLAGGTDTQYF.

The gene calls are TRBV6-1 and TRBJ2-7, with unresolved D. The CDR3 is 14 residues long. Per germline, CDR1 MNHNS and CDR2 SASEGT. V lost 3 bases and J lost 2, with 11 bases in between. In DNA form, the CDR3 reads TGTGCCAGCAGTGAGGTGGATAGGACCTACGAGCAGTACTTC. It specifies CASSEVDRTYEQYF.

V gene TRBV6-4 combines with J gene TRBJ2-3; D is tentatively TRBD1 or TRBD2 (6 bases each). Germline lookup yields CDR1 MRHNA and CDR2 SNTAGT. This CDR3 contains 14 residues. With 3 bases removed from V and 6 bases from J, the gap between germline ends came to 13 bases. The CDR3 coding sequence is TGTGCCAGCAGTGATGTGGGGGGCCGTGATACGCAGTATTTT. Translating gives CASSDVGGRDTQYF.

This chain uses TRBV27 with TRBJ1-2, with D perhaps TRBD1 (6 bases). The CDR3 consists of 14 residues. The V end was cut by 6 bases, the J end by 4 bases, with 15 bases between. The V gene's germline CDR1 is MNHEY and CDR2 SMNVEV (reference sequence). CDR3 region: CASRRGGGVYGYTF. CDR3 coding DNA: TGTGCCAGCAGACGGGGAGGGGGAGTCTATGGCTACACCTTC.